Listed below are T cell receptor beta chains from one sample, sequenced in a study of blood T cell repertoires in COVID-19. Clones were sequenced by immunoSEQ multiplex PCR, and TCRdb holds only the in-frame ones, with some missing. This table holds roughly 700,000 clones, approximately 90% found once. What was sequenced was peripheral blood. Receptors originate from a woman younger than 35 with acute or convalescent COVID-19. CDR3s include the opening cysteine and the closing phenylalanine or tryptophan. D genes are given only for firm matches. Clone size, where shown, is once, few, many, or a class for clones that have expanded.

TRBV5-1,-,few,TRBJ2-5,TGCGCCAGCAGCCAGGGAATTGGCGAAGAGACCCAGTACTTC,CASSQGIGEETQYF
TRBV7-9,-,-,TRBJ1-3,TGTGCCAGCAGCCACAGGGTCCCAAGCTCTGGAAACACCATATATTTT,CASSHRVPSSGNTIYF
TRBV12-3/TRBV12-4,-,-,TRBJ1-4,TGTGCCAGCAGCGGGGGAAGGGAAAAACTGTTTTTT,CASSGGREKLFF
TRBV6-5,-,-,TRBJ2-5,TGTGCCAGCGGACAGCGGGGCCCGGGGGAGACCCAGTACTTC,CASGQRGPGETQYF
TRBV2,TRBD1,-,TRBJ1-5,TGTGCCAGCAGGAAGAGACAGGGGGATCAGCCCCAGCATTTT,CASRKRQGDQPQHF
TRBV4-1,-,-,TRBJ1-1,TGCGCCAGCAGCCAACCGCCGGAACAGTTAGTCACTGAAGCTTTCTTT,CASSQPPEQLVTEAFF
TRBV6-5,-,-,TRBJ1-2,TGTGCCAGCAGGGAGACAGGTTTCTATGGCTACACCTTC,CASRETGFYGYTF
TRBV24-1,-,-,TRBJ2-7,TGTGCCACCAGTGATTCCCGGCAGGCCTCCGGTGAGCAGTACTTC,CATSDSRQASGEQYF
TRBV6-5,-,-,TRBJ2-7,TGTGCCAGCGGGAGGCAGACCAGCTACGAGCAGTACTTC,CASGRQTSYEQYF
TRBV9,-,-,TRBJ1-6,TGTGCCAGCAGTAAGGAGGGCTCCTATAATTCACCCCTCCACTTT,CASSKEGSYNSPLHF
TRBV28,TRBD1,once,TRBJ2-7,TGTGCCAGCCGGACAGGGGGCTTCTACGAGCAGTACTTC,CASRTGGFYEQYF
TRBV7-9,-,-,TRBJ1-1,TGTGCCAGCAGCTTAGGTACGGTGGAGGACACTGAAGCTTTCTTT,CASSLGTVEDTEAFF
TRBV7-8,-,-,TRBJ1-1,TGTGCCAGCAGCTTATATTCCACAGGACCTCGGGAAGCTTTCTTT,CASSLYSTGPREAFF
TRBV24-1,TRBD2,-,TRBJ2-3,TGTGCCTCAGGACTAGCGGGCCTAGATACGCAGTATTTT,CASGLAGLDTQYF
TRBV7-9,TRBD2,-,TRBJ2-3,TGTGCCGGCAGCTTCCGGAGCGGGGCAGATACGCAGTATTTT,CAGSFRSGADTQYF
TRBV6-5,TRBD1,-,TRBJ2-5,TGTGCCAGCAGTTACGGATGGGACAGTCATCAAGAGACCCAGTACTTC,CASSYGWDSHQETQYF
TRBV7-9,TRBD2,-,TRBJ2-7,TGTGCCAGCAGCTCTCGAAGACTAGCGGGTACCTACGAGCAGTACTTC,CASSSRRLAGTYEQYF
TRBV6-5,TRBD1,-,TRBJ1-1,TGTGCCAGCAGTTACTCCGGGACAGCGAACACTGAAGCTTTCTTT,CASSYSGTANTEAFF
TRBV10-3,TRBD2,-,TRBJ2-1,TGTGCCATAAAACGACTAGCGGGGGGCACGTTTAATGAGCAGTTCTTC,CAIKRLAGGTFNEQFF
TRBV5-1,TRBD1,-,TRBJ2-4,TGCGCCAGCAGCCCGGGGGGACAGGGAAAAAACATTCAGTACTTC,CASSPGGQGKNIQYF
TRBV19,TRBD1,-,TRBJ1-6,TGTGCCAGTCGAATCGTCCGGGACAGGGTCTCACCCCTCCACTTT,CASRIVRDRVSPLHF
TRBV29-1,-,-,TRBJ1-1,TGCAGCGTTCTCAGGGGCTCTGAAGCTTTCTTT,CSVLRGSEAFF
TRBV3-1/TRBV3-2,-,-,TRBJ1-2,TGTGCCAGCAGCCTCTGGCAGGGTCCTTATGGCTACACCTTC,CASSLWQGPYGYTF
TRBV6-1,-,-,TRBJ1-2,TGTGCCAGCAGTGAGGCCCTTAACTATGGCTACACCTTC,CASSEALNYGYTF
TRBV6-6,-,-,TRBJ2-6,TGTGCCAGCAGTTACTCGAGCTTCCCTGGGGCCAACGTCCTGACTTTC,CASSYSSFPGANVLTF
TRBV2,TRBD1,-,TRBJ2-2,TGTGCCAGCAGTGGACAGGGCGGGAACACCGGGGAGCTGTTTTTT,CASSGQGGNTGELFF
TRBV9,-,-,TRBJ2-7,TGTGCCAGCAGCCCGGTGGTAGGGGTATCCTACGAGCAGTACTTC,CASSPVVGVSYEQYF
TRBV5-1,-,-,TRBJ1-1,TGCGCCAGCAGCCCGCCGGCGGGATTGAACACTGAAGCTTTCTTT,CASSPPAGLNTEAFF
TRBV5-6,TRBD1,-,TRBJ2-5,TGTGCCAGCAGGGGACAGGAGGGAGAGACCCAGTACTTC,CASRGQEGETQYF
TRBV24-1,-,-,TRBJ2-1,TGTGCCACCAGTGATTGGCGAGGAAATGAGCAGTTCTTC,CATSDWRGNEQFF